This entry features one T cell receptor (beta chain) sequence. Germline lookup yields CDR1 SGHTA and CDR2 FQGNSA. Trimming took off 2 bases at V and 7 bases at J, with 15 bases between the two ends. There are 14 residues in the CDR3. Original processing methods: Nucleated cell counts were estimated from reference gene primer amplification. Sequencing was performed with immunoSEQ multiplex PCR; in TCRdb, only in-frame clones are kept and a portion is missing. That table furnishes V, J and clone size, whereas the DNA furnished D and trimming. The sample records approximately 150,000 clones, around 85% being singletons. The data were taken from a study of blood T cell repertoires in COVID-19. Study background: Acute and convalescent COVID-19 specimens originated in the United States, Italy and Spain. Sample material is recorded as cDNA or gDNA derived from T cells, B-cell-depleted T cells, or PBMCs.

The material sequenced was peripheral blood. This rearrangement joins TRBV7-2 to TRBJ2-7, with D perhaps TRBD1 (7 bases). The receptor was derived from a man aged 70-80 years with acute or convalescent COVID-19. The CDR3 spells CASSLKGAGQEQYF. As DNA, the CDR3 is TGTGCCAGCAGCTTAAAGGGGGCGGGACAGGAGCAGTACTTC. Complete variable domain (other parts from reference TRBV7-2 and TRBJ2-7): GAGVSQSPSNKVTEKGKDVELRCDPISGHTALYWYRQSLGQGLEFLIYFQGNSAPDKSGLPSDRFSAERTGGSVSTLTIQRTQQEDSAVYLCASSLKGAGQEQYFGPGTRLTVT.